This T cell receptor beta chain was recorded in a study of blood T cell repertoires in COVID-19. CDR1 is MNHNS and CDR2 is SASEGT in the germline V gene. This CDR3 comprises 15 residues. Deletions cut 1 base from V and 8 bases from J, with 14 bases between. The repertoire was sequenced with immunoSEQ multiplex PCR; TCRdb's copy has only in-frame clones and lacks some. The repertoire holds some 390,000 clones, with over 75% as singletons. The sequence derives from a woman aged 60-75 years with COVID-19, enrolled during active disease. The chain combines TRBV6-1 with TRBJ1-4; TRBD1 is a possible D gene (5 bases). The sample taken for sequencing was peripheral blood. The DNA for the CDR3 is TGTGCCAGCAGTGAAGAGCAGGGTAACAAAGAAAAACTGTTTTTT. Amino acids: CASSEEQGNKEKLFF.